This T cell receptor beta chain stems from a study of blood T cells in healthy people across ages. Together with a sample-barcoded 5' primer, a J-beta primer mix was included in a second PCR lasting roughly 6 to 12 cycles. TCRdb ran MiXCR on the 5' RACE reads and lists one entry per CDR3 protein. The sample records some 1,800,000 distinct CDR3 sequences, approximately 40% being singletons. Sequencing was carried out using blood. This receptor was taken from a human donor in good health.

CDR3 nucleotide sequence: TGTGCCAGTAGTTCGCGGACAGGGGGTAATTCCTACGCAGATACGCAGTATTTT. Protein product: CASSSRTGGNSYADTQYF. This chain links TRBV19 with TRBJ2-3; 10 bases agree with TRBD1. V lost 5 bases and J lost 4; bases outside the gene matches: 15. CDR3 size: 18 residues. Germline CDR1 and CDR2: LNHDA and SQIVND (reference sequence). The full variable domain, completed using reference TRBV19 and TRBJ2-3, is DGGITQSPKYLFRKEGQNVTLSCEQNLNHDAMYWYRQDPGQGLRLIYYSQIVNDFQKGDIAEGYSVSREKKESFPLTVTSAQKNPTAFYLCASSSRTGGNSYADTQYFGPGTRLTVL.